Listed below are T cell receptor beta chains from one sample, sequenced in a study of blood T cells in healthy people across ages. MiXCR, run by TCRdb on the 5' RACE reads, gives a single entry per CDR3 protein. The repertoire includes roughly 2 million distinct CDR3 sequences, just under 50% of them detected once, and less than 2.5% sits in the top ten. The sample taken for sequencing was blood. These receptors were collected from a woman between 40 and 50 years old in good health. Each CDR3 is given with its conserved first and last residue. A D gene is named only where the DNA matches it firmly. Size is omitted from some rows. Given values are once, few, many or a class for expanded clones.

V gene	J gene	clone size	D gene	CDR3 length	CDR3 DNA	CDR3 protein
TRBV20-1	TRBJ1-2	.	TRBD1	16	TGCAGTGCTAACCCTCGGACAGGGTCCCCCTGGGATGGCTACACCTTC	CSANPRTGSPWDGYTF
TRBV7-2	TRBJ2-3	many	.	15	TGTGCCAGCAGCGTCGGGACTGGCTTTACAGATACGCAGTATTTT	CASSVGTGFTDTQYF
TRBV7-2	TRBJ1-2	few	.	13	TGTGCCAGCAGCTTAGTAGGGGCAGATGGCTACACCTTC	CASSLVGADGYTF
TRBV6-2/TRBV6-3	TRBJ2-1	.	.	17	TGTGCCAGCAGTCCACTGGACCTTCCTTCCGCCTACAATGAGCAGTTCTTC	CASSPLDLPSAYNEQFF
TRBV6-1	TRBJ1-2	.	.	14	TGTGCCAGCAATTGGGACAAGGGGCCGTATGGCTACACCTTC	CASNWDKGPYGYTF
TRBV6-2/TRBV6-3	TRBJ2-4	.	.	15	TGTGCCAGCAGTTACACCGAGACAGCGTCGAACATTCAGTACTTC	CASSYTETASNIQYF
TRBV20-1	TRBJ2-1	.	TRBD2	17	TGCAGTGCTTTTGGACTAGCGGGGGGGAGCTCCTACAATGAGCAGTTCTTC	CSAFGLAGGSSYNEQFF
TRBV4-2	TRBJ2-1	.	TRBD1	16	TGTGCCAGCAGCCCCCCAACCAAGGGGACAGAAAATGAGCAGTTCTTC	CASSPPTKGTENEQFF
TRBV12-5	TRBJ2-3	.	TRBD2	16	TGTGCTAGTGGTTTGGCTGGTAGCGGGGGCTTAGATACGCAGTATTTT	CASGLAGSGGLDTQYF
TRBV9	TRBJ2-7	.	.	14	TGTGCCAGCAGCGTAGGGCCGGAGACCTACGAGCAGTACTTC	CASSVGPETYEQYF
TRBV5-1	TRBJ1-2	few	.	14	TGCGCCAGCAGCTTTGGGGATCCTGGGAACGGCTACACCTTC	CASSFGDPGNGYTF
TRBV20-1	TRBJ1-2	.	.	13	TGCAGTGCTAGAGAGTCCCCGGGCTATGGCTACACCTTC	CSARESPGYGYTF